The entry below gives a single TCR beta chain sequence along with its context. Its antigen is unidentified. This CDR3 contains 13 residues. The V and J ends lost 6 bases and 7 bases respectively, with 12 bases between them. CDR1 is MNHEY and CDR2 is SMNVEV in the germline V gene (reference sequence). This record comes from a study of Ad26.COV2.S vaccination and SARS-CoV-2 variants. For the study at large: Ad26.COV2.S given intramuscularly, once or twice 56 days apart. The study's findings and limits: Overall T cell responses may have been underestimated by the analyses of TCR breadth and depth. While placebo recipients had lower spike-specific TCR breadth, vaccine recipients had more.

Treatment denoted: 15 to 20 received Ad26.COV2.S at low or high dose, single or two shots; several received placebo; per-sample allocation not given. At day 63 after the first vaccine or placebo injection, samples were drawn. A Boston donor was an adult aged 18-55 years. Assay: immunoSEQ multiplex PCR; the TCRdb copy retains only in-frame clones and omits some. The sample consists of 330,000 or so clones, about nine tenths of them appearing once. The sample consisted of peripheral blood, taken in a trial of Ad26.COV2.S vaccine versus placebo. The sequence came from a person aged 18-65 years who received the Ad26.COV2.S COVID-19 vaccine or a placebo. The chain recombines TRBV27 with TRBJ1-4, with no clear D. The CDR3 loop is CASSPFVGEKLFF. For the CDR3, the DNA is TGTGCCAGCAGCCCCTTCGTTGGTGAAAAACTGTTTTTT. Complete variable domain (other parts from reference TRBV27 and TRBJ1-4): EAQVTQNPRYLITVTGKKLTVTCSQNMNHEYMSWYRQDPGLGLRQIYYSMNVEVTDKGDVPEGYKVSRKEKRNFPLILESPSPNQTSLYFCASSPFVGEKLFFGSGTQLSVL.